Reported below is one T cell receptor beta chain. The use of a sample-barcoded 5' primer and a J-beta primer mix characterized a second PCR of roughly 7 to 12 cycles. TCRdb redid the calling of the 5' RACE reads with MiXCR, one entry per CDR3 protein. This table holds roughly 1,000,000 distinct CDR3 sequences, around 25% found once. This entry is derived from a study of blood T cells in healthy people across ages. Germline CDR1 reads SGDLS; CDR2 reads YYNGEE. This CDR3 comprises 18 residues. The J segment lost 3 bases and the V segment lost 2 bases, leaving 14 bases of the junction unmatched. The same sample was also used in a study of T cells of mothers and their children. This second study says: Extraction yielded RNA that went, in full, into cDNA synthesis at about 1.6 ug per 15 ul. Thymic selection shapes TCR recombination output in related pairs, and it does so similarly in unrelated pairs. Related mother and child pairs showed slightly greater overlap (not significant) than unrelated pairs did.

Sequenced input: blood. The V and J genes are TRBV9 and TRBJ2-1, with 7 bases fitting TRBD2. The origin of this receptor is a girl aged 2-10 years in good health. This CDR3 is CASSVAVSGLSDYNEQFF. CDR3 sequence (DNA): TGTGCCAGCAGCGTGGCCGTTAGCGGGCTTTCCGACTACAATGAGCAGTTCTTC.